These 24 T cell receptor beta chains were all obtained from the same sample, sequenced in a study of shared clonotypes between healthy human individuals. Generated by immunoSEQ multiplex PCR, the TCRdb table keeps only in-frame clones and is missing some. The sample gives about 2,500,000 clones, around 90% of which show up once; over 0.12% is in the top ten. Material: naive CD4+ T cells sorted from blood. This sample's subset: CD45RA+ positively selected. All receptors come from a man between 18 and 35 years old in good health.

This chain links TRBV4-3 with TRBJ2-3, with TRBD2 identical over 7 bases. The length of the CDR3 is 14 residues. Germline V CDR1 and CDR2: LGHNA, YSLEER. Trimming cost V 3 bases and J 4 bases; bases outside gene matches: 4. The DNA for the CDR3 is TGCGCCAGCAGCCAGGGGGGGGTGGCAGATACGCAGTATTTT. It is translated as CASSQGGVADTQYF.

The V call is TRBV2, the J call TRBJ1-2; no clear D. Germline V gene sequence: CDR1 SNHLY, CDR2 FYNNEI. Trimming took off 8 bases at V and 0 bases at J, with 13 bases between the two ends. The CDR3 totals 14 residues. Here the CDR3 DNA reads TGTGCCAGCCGCAAGGCCGGATCTAACTATGGCTACACCTTC. Translation: CASRKAGSNYGYTF.

V and J are TRBV7-9 and TRBJ1-2; possibly TRBD1 for D (6 bases). This CDR3 spans 14 amino acids. Deletions cut 5 bases from V and 8 bases from J, with 18 bases between. Per the germline V gene, CDR1 is SEHNR and CDR2 is FQNEAQ (reference sequence). CDR3 loop: CASSLETVGAGYTF. The DNA of the CDR3 is TGTGCCAGCAGCCTTGAGACAGTGGGGGCAGGCTACACCTTC.

In the case of this clone: This same CDR3 is encoded by further DNA sequences in the sample. The rearrangement joins TRBV6-5 to TRBJ1-1, with D unclear. This CDR3 spans 13 amino acids. The germline V and J ends were trimmed by 0 bases and 5 bases, with 7 bases remaining between them. CDR1 is MNHEY and CDR2 is SVGAGI in the germline V gene. CDR3 region: CASSYSSRTEAFF. The CDR3 DNA follows: TGTGCCAGCAGTTACTCGTCCAGGACTGAAGCTTTCTTT.

The chain carries TRBV7-9 and TRBJ1-4; no clear D gene. The germline gives CDR1 SEHNR, CDR2 FQNEAQ (reference sequence). The V and J ends lost 4 bases and 7 bases respectively, with 19 bases between them. The CDR3 contains 16 residues. Written as DNA, the CDR3 is TGTGCCAGCAGCTCTACAGCAGGTCAAGGAGTTGAAAAACTGTTTTTT. This sequence encodes CASSSTAGQGVEKLFF.

This clone was found once. The chain employs TRBV15 and TRBJ1-4, with D possibly TRBD1 on 6 matching bases. The V gene lost 6 bases and the J gene lost 5 bases, with 16 bases spanning the gap. The length of the CDR3 is 15 residues. Germline V lookup: CDR1 LNHNV, CDR2 YYDKDF (reference sequence). The CDR3 coding sequence is TGTGCCACCAGGTCGACAGGCGATAGGAATGAAAAACTGTTTTTT. It yields the protein CATRSTGDRNEKLFF.

The V call is TRBV28, the J call TRBJ1-5, with D tentatively TRBD1 (5 bases). Germline V gene data show CDR1 as MDHEN and CDR2 as SYDVKM. The V gene lost 5 bases and the J gene lost 0 bases, with 26 bases spanning the gap. The CDR3 is 20 residues long. The CDR3 spells CASSALGGGPLVYSNQPQHF. In DNA, the CDR3 is TGTGCCAGCAGTGCCCTGGGGGGGGGACCGCTAGTCTATAGCAATCAGCCCCAGCATTTT.

The table lists this clone with a count of one. This chain links TRBV18 with TRBJ2-7; TRBD1 matches 8 bases. V trimming: 6 bases; J trimming: 5 bases; junction bases outside the gene matches: 9. This CDR3 is 14 amino acids long. Per the germline V gene, CDR1 is KGHSH and CDR2 is LQKENI. CDR3 loop: CASSNRMTGDEQYF. In DNA form, the CDR3 reads TGTGCCAGCTCGAATCGGATGACAGGGGACGAGCAGTACTTC.

J is TRBJ1-2 and V is TRBV27; TRBD1 agrees at 7 bases. This CDR3 spans 13 amino acids. Germline V gene sequence: CDR1 MNHEY, CDR2 SMNVEV (reference sequence). Losses at the gene ends were 10 bases for V and 8 bases for J; bases not matched to a gene: 13. The CDR3 loop reads CANRPPTGRGYTF. Here the CDR3 DNA reads TGTGCCAACCGACCCCCGACAGGGAGGGGCTACACCTTC.

As regards this clone: This sample includes further DNA sequences coding for the same CDR3. This chain links TRBV5-1 with TRBJ2-2; tentative D call: TRBD1 (5 bases). V gave up 4 bases and J gave up 2 bases, with 9 bases separating them. Germline assignment: CDR1 SGHRS and CDR2 YFSETQ. The CDR3 is 14 amino acids. The DNA for the CDR3 is TGCGCCAGCAGCCTAGACAGCAACACCGGGGAGCTGTTTTTT. It specifies CASSLDSNTGELFF.

In its sample, this clone was seen a few times. The rearrangement uses TRBV5-6 and TRBJ1-6, with D possibly matching TRBD1 (5 bases). The CDR3 totals 14 residues. The V and J ends lost 1 base and 8 bases respectively, with 10 bases between them. Germline lookup yields CDR1 SGHDT and CDR2 YYEEEE. DNA for the CDR3: TGTGCCAGCAGCTTGAGGGGTAGGTATTCACCCCTCCACTTT. Protein: CASSLRGRYSPLHF.

The rearrangement links TRBV5-1 to TRBJ1-5; D uncertain. The germline gives CDR1 SGHRS, CDR2 YFSETQ. V dropped 0 bases and J dropped 5 bases, with 12 bases sitting between them. The CDR3 is made up of 15 amino acids. CDR3 sequence: CASSLEGRTHQPQHF. CDR3 nucleotide sequence: TGCGCCAGCAGCTTGGAAGGCAGGACCCATCAGCCCCAGCATTTT.

The rearrangement links TRBV4-3 to TRBJ2-7, with no clear D. This CDR3 has 15 amino acids. The V gene's germline CDR1 is LGHNA and CDR2 YSLEER. Trimming left V 0 bases short and J 3 bases short, with 12 bases between. Here the CDR3 DNA reads TGCGCCAGCAGCCAAGATCTTGGACGGATCTACGAGCAGTACTTC. Encoded protein: CASSQDLGRIYEQYF.

The V call is TRBV5-3, the J call TRBJ1-1; weak D call: TRBD1 (5 bases). TRBV5-3 is classed as an ORF, of uncertain function. V lost 4 bases, J lost 11 bases, and 24 bases lay in between. The CDR3 length is 15 residues. This CDR3 reads CARSLRQPTKPEAFF. The CDR3 region has the DNA TGTGCCAGAAGCCTTCGACAGCCGACCAAGCCAGAGGCTTTCTTT.

In regard to this clone: Other DNA sequences of this sample code for an identical CDR3. CDR3 coding DNA: TGTGCCAGCTCACCCCCATTAGCGGGGAGCACAGATACGCAGTATTTT. This codes for CASSPPLAGSTDTQYF. This sequence joins TRBV18 and TRBJ2-3; TRBD2 aligns across 8 bases. Germline CDR1 reads KGHSH; CDR2 reads LQKENI. The J segment lost 0 bases and the V segment lost 3 bases, leaving 5 bases of the junction unmatched. The CDR3 extends over 16 amino acids.

This clone has a single count. This chain links TRBV18 with TRBJ2-5; 9 positions match TRBD2. The V gene's germline CDR1 is KGHSH and CDR2 LQKENI. The CDR3 length is 17 residues. V shed 2 bases, J shed 1 base, and the junction held 8 bases outside the gene matches. This CDR3 reads CASSPNDSGRPQETQYF. The CDR3 bases are TGTGCCAGCTCACCAAACGATAGCGGGAGACCCCAAGAGACCCAGTACTTC. The full variable domain, rest sourced from reference TRBV18 and TRBJ2-5, is NAGVMQNPRHLVRRRGQEARLRCSPMKGHSHVYWYRQLPEEGLKFMVYLQKENIIDESGMPKERFSAEFPKEGPSILRIQQVVRGDSAAYFCASSPNDSGRPQETQYFGPGTRLLVL.

The genes are TRBV5-1 and TRBJ2-2; weak D call: TRBD2 (5 bases). With 6 bases removed from V and 6 bases from J, the gap between germline ends came to 21 bases. CDR3 length: 16 amino acids. Per the germline V gene, CDR1 is SGHRS and CDR2 is YFSETQ. Written as DNA, the CDR3 is TGCGCCAGCAACATCGGCACCGGGAACCCACCCGGGGAGCTGTTTTTT. This translates into CASNIGTGNPPGELFF.

V is TRBV29-1 and J is TRBJ2-5; TRBD1 agrees at 12 bases. Trimming at V came to 6 bases and at J to 5 bases, leaving 10 bases not matched to a gene. The CDR3 totals 15 residues. Looked up from germline, CDR1 is SQVTM and CDR2 is ANQGSEA. The CDR3 coding sequence is TGCAGCGTCGGAGGGACAGGGGGCGCCGAGGAGACCCAGTACTTC. This codes for CSVGGTGGAEETQYF.

The rearrangement links TRBV30 to TRBJ2-5; 10 nucleotides align to TRBD2. The V gene's germline CDR1 is GTSNPN and CDR2 SVGIG (reference sequence). The ends lost 4 bases at V and 5 bases at J; junction bases unmatched: 4. The length of the CDR3 is 13 residues. The CDR3 loop reads CAWKLSGGETQYF. DNA of the CDR3: TGTGCCTGGAAGCTTAGCGGGGGGGAGACCCAGTACTTC. The full variable domain, rest sourced from reference TRBV30 and TRBJ2-5, is SQTIHQWPATLVQPVGSPLSLECTVEGTSNPNLYWYRQAAGRGLQLLFYSVGIGQISSEVPQNLSASRPQDRQFILSSKKLLLSDSGFYLCAWKLSGGETQYFGPGTRLLVL.

This clone appeared a few times. The gene calls are TRBV5-8 and TRBJ1-2, with D unclear. The CDR3 is 12 residues long. CDR1 and CDR2 from the germline V gene are SGHTS and YDEGEE. The V end was cut by 4 bases, the J end by 8 bases, with 12 bases between. In DNA, the CDR3 is TGTGCCAGCAGCGAGTTCTTTAAGGGCTACACCTTC. This gives the protein CASSEFFKGYTF.

V gene TRBV19 combines with J gene TRBJ2-5; 8 bases match TRBD1. The CDR3 covers 16 residues. Losses at the gene ends were 3 bases for V and 7 bases for J; bases not matched to a gene: 13. Germline values: CDR1 LNHDA, CDR2 SQIVND (reference sequence). The DNA for the CDR3 is TGTGCCAGTAGTATGGGGACAGGCACCCTTCGAGGGACCCAGTACTTC. Its translation: CASSMGTGTLRGTQYF.

The chain links TRBV6-5 to TRBJ1-5, with D unresolved. V lost 7 bases and J 1 base, leaving 8 bases between the germline ends. CDR3 length equals 13 residues. Germline loops: CDR1 MNHEY, CDR2 SVGAGI. For the CDR3, the DNA is TGTGCCAGCACAGAGCGGAGCAATCAGCCCCAGCATTTT. This sequence encodes CASTERSNQPQHF.

This clone is a singleton in its sample. This CDR3 is also generated by other DNA sequences in the sample. This chain connects TRBV7-2 to TRBJ2-1; the D gene is possibly TRBD2 (6 bases). This CDR3 comprises 14 residues. CDR1 and CDR2 from the germline V gene are SGHTA and FQGNSA. V lost 3 bases to trimming and J lost 0 bases, with 6 bases between them. CDR3 in DNA: TGTGCCAGCAGCTTTAGCGGCTCCTACAATGAGCAGTTCTTC. Amino acids: CASSFSGSYNEQFF.

This clone was seen a single time. V usage is TRBV7-2 and J usage is TRBJ2-7, with D unresolved. CDR3 length: 14 residues. The germline gives CDR1 SGHTA, CDR2 FQGNSA. Trimming pared 5 bases from V and 2 bases from J, leaving 13 bases between. The CDR3 here is CASSLQSRAYEQYF. The CDR3 region has the DNA TGTGCCAGCAGCCTCCAAAGTCGGGCCTACGAGCAGTACTTC.